One and the same sample provided the 16 T cell receptor beta chains below, sequenced in a study of blood T cells in healthy people across ages. Together with a sample-barcoded 5' primer, a J-beta primer mix was included in a second PCR lasting about 7 to 11 cycles. From the 5' RACE reads, TCRdb called clonotypes with MiXCR, one entry per CDR3 protein. The table includes under 2 million distinct CDR3 sequences, about 31% detected once. Input material: blood. The receptor source for this set is a young woman in good health.

This chain joins TRBV30 and TRBJ1-2; no firm D call. Germline loops: CDR1 GTSNPN, CDR2 SVGIG (reference sequence). V lost 4 bases and J 0 bases, leaving 15 bases between the germline ends. The CDR3 contains 15 residues. CDR3 loop: CAWKFRLGANYGYTF. CDR3 nucleotides: TGTGCCTGGAAGTTCAGGTTAGGAGCTAACTATGGCTACACCTTC.

The V gene is TRBV28, the J gene TRBJ2-1, with D possibly being TRBD1 (10 bases). V gave up 8 bases and J gave up 7 bases, with 36 bases separating them. Germline-derived CDR1 and CDR2 are MDHEN and SYDVKM. This CDR3 spans 20 amino acids. CDR3 sequence reads: CASCPSPGQGIGTSLNEQFF. CDR3 nucleotides: TGTGCCAGCTGTCCGTCCCCGGGACAGGGGATCGGGACTAGCCTGAATGAGCAGTTCTTC. Full variable domain (missing parts from reference TRBV28 and TRBJ2-1): DVKVTQSSRYLVKRTGEKVFLECVQDMDHENMFWYRQDPGLGLRLIYFSYDVKMKEKGDIPEGYSVSREKKERFSLILESASTNQTSMYLCASCPSPGQGIGTSLNEQFFGPGTRLTVL.

This chain connects TRBV18 to TRBJ2-3, with TRBD2 matching over 8 bases. J gave up 4 bases and V 1 base, and 7 bases lay outside the gene matches. The CDR3 has 16 amino acids. The germline CDR1 and CDR2 sequences are KGHSH and LQKENI. In nucleotides, the CDR3 is TGTGCCAGCTCACCACTAGCGGGACCGACAGCAGATACGCAGTATTTT. Translation: CASSPLAGPTADTQYF. The full variable domain, its missing parts supplied by reference TRBV18 and TRBJ2-3, is NAGVMQNPRHLVRRRGQEARLRCSPMKGHSHVYWYRQLPEEGLKFMVYLQKENIIDESGMPKERFSAEFPKEGPSILRIQQVVRGDSAAYFCASSPLAGPTADTQYFGPGTRLTVL.

A few counts support this clonotype. The rearrangement uses TRBV5-1 and TRBJ2-7, with D perhaps matching TRBD1 (6 bases). The germline V gene encodes CDR1 SGHRS and CDR2 YFSETQ. The V end lost 4 bases, the J end lost 0 bases, and 17 bases lay between the germline ends. The CDR3 consists of 16 residues. This chain's CDR3 is CASSPRSQGSSYEQYF. For the CDR3, the DNA is TGCGCCAGCAGCCCACGCTCACAGGGAAGCTCCTACGAGCAGTACTTC.

There are a few counts of this clonotype. The chain has TRBV6-2 or TRBV6-3 and TRBJ2-7, with D possibly TRBD2 on 6 matching bases. CDR3 length: 14 residues. The V gene's germline CDR1 is MNHEY and CDR2 SVGEGT. The V gene lost 2 bases and the J gene lost 6 bases, with 14 bases spanning the gap. The DNA of the CDR3 is TGTGCCAGCAGTTACGTCGGGAGTGGTTCCGAGCAGTACTTC. It translates to CASSYVGSGSEQYF.

The chain joins TRBV29-1 to TRBJ1-1, with D hard to call. The CDR3 spans 15 residues. CDR1 is SQVTM, CDR2 ANQGSEA, per germline. V lost 2 bases and J 1 base, leaving 14 bases between the germline ends. The CDR3 DNA sequence: TGCAGCGTTGAACCTGCGGCTCCGGCGAACACTGAAGCTTTCTTT. Translation: CSVEPAAPANTEAFF.

Worth noting for this clonotype: With a much larger clone just one base away, this may be a read error. The V call is TRBV18, the J call TRBJ2-1; 10 nucleotides agree with TRBD2. The CDR3 has 15 amino acids. CDR1 and CDR2 (germline): KGHSH, LQKENI. V lost 6 bases to trimming and J lost 6 bases; unmatched junction nucleotides: 8. CDR3 DNA: TGTGCCAGCTCTCCTCTTCCTAGCGGGAGCAATGAGCAGTTCTTC. Its translation: CASSPLPSGSNEQFF. The whole variable domain, filled in from reference TRBV18 and TRBJ2-1, reads NAGVMQNPRHLVRRRGQEARLRCSPMKGHSHVYWYRQLPEEGLKFMVYLQKENIIDESGMPKERFSAEFPKEGPSILRIQQVVRGDSAAYFCASSPLPSGSNEQFFGPGTRLTVL.

This chain connects TRBV3-1 to TRBJ2-7, with no clear D. The length of the CDR3 is 12 residues. Germline loops: CDR1 LGHDT, CDR2 YNNKEL (reference sequence). V lost 2 bases, J lost 6 bases, and 8 bases lay in between. CDR3 protein: CASSQLIREQYF. The CDR3 DNA sequence: TGTGCCAGCAGCCAACTGATTCGCGAGCAGTACTTC.

The V and J genes are TRBV9 and TRBJ2-1; TRBD2 aligns across 8 bases. Germline values: CDR1 SGDLS, CDR2 YYNGEE. The CDR3 loop spans 15 amino acids. V trimming: 0 bases; J trimming: 4 bases; junction bases outside the gene matches: 3. CDR3 sequence: CASSVGIAGYNEQFF. The CDR3 region has the DNA TGTGCCAGCAGCGTAGGAATAGCGGGATACAATGAGCAGTTCTTC.

The chain links TRBV28 to TRBJ1-5, with D uncertain. CDR3 size: 13 residues. Germline loops: CDR1 MDHEN, CDR2 SYDVKM. V lost 3 bases, J lost 3 bases, and 6 bases lay in between. CDR3 loop: CASSLPINQPQHF. The CDR3 bases are TGTGCCAGCAGTTTGCCCATCAATCAGCCCCAGCATTTT.

CDR3 DNA sequence: TGTGCCAGCGTATCGGGGGACGCCTCCTCCTACGAGCAGTACTTC. Translating it yields CASVSGDASSYEQYF. The V call is TRBV28, the J call TRBJ2-7; tentative D call: TRBD2 (6 bases). V lost 8 bases and J lost 0, with 17 bases in between. CDR3 length: 15 residues. Germline CDR1 reads MDHEN; CDR2 reads SYDVKM.

V gene TRBV6-2 or TRBV6-3 combines with J gene TRBJ2-7, with D tentatively TRBD2 (6 bases). The ends were cut back, 5 bases at V and 2 bases at J, with 10 bases in the middle. This CDR3 has 13 amino acids. Germline V gene lookup returns CDR1 MNHEY and CDR2 SVGEGT. The CDR3 sequence is CASSGTPPYEQYF. The CDR3 DNA reads as TGTGCCAGCAGTGGGACTCCACCCTACGAGCAGTACTTC.

This clonotype occurred a few times. The CDR3 DNA is TGCAGTGCTTTCGACGGGGGGAGTCTCTACGAGCAGTACTTC. It yields the protein CSAFDGGSLYEQYF. The V and J genes are TRBV20-1 and TRBJ2-7; 7 bases line up with TRBD2. V lost 5 bases, J lost 3 bases, and 10 bases stayed unmatched. The germline V gene has CDR1 DFQATT and CDR2 SNEGSKA (reference sequence). This CDR3 spans 14 amino acids.

This chain joins TRBV18 and TRBJ2-3; tentatively, D is TRBD1 (5 bases). V was cut by 1 base and J by 1 base, with 15 bases left in between. Germline loops: CDR1 KGHSH, CDR2 LQKENI. CDR3 length equals 17 residues. CDR3: CASSPLARAPGTDTQYF. The CDR3 region has the DNA TGTGCCAGCTCACCACTTGCCAGGGCCCCGGGCACAGATACGCAGTATTTT.

This clonotype was picked up one time. The rearrangement links TRBV12-3 or TRBV12-4 to TRBJ1-1, with D perhaps TRBD1 (5 bases). CDR3 length: 15 amino acids. V lost 5 bases, J lost 2 bases, and 15 bases lay in between. This CDR3 is CASSPNDRPNTEAFF. CDR3 bases: TGTGCCAGCAGTCCCAACGACAGACCAAACACTGAAGCTTTCTTT.

The chain carries TRBV9 and TRBJ2-3; 8 bases are shared with TRBD2. This CDR3 spans 15 amino acids. Germline CDR1 reads SGDLS; CDR2 reads YYNGEE. Germline trimming cut 5 bases from V and 0 bases from J; bases unmatched to any gene: 5. The CDR3 loop reads CASRAGGLSTDTQYF. CDR3 nucleotide sequence: TGTGCCAGCAGGGCGGGGGGTCTCAGCACAGATACGCAGTATTTT.